This passage covers 30 T cell receptor beta chains from one sample sequenced in a study of T cells expressing NK-cell markers. Following a re-call of the 5' RACE reads, TCRdb has one entry per CDR3 protein and lacks DNA. This sample contains hundreds of thousands of distinct CDR3 sequences. The sample comprised blood T cells: a sorted CD56 or NKG2C T cell subset, CD4+ or CD8+ T cells, or bulk PBMC T cells (not recorded which). All receptors come from a man aged 18 to 29 in good health.

The rearrangement joins TRBV29-1 to TRBJ2-5; TCRdb calls TRBD1, which cannot be checked without DNA. Germline CDR1 and CDR2: SQVTM and ANQGSEA. CDR3 size: 15 residues. CDR3 sequence: CSVTDHGTGRETQYF.

This chain links TRBV25-1 with TRBJ1-6. CDR3 length: 15 residues. Germline CDR1 is MGHDK and CDR2 is SYGVNS. CDR3 region: CASSDGRLYNSPLHF.

The J gene is TRBJ1-5, the V gene TRBV12-3 or TRBV12-4. The CDR3 sequence is 16 residues long. The CDR3 here is CASSRGARQISQPQHF.

The chain carries TRBV5-1 and TRBJ1-6; TCRdb's D gene call, TRBD1, goes unchecked for lack of DNA. The CDR3 is 17 amino acids. Per germline, CDR1 SGHRS and CDR2 YFSETQ. This chain's CDR3 is CASSSGTGGTNNSPLHF.

The J gene is TRBJ2-1, the V gene TRBV11-1. Germline CDR1 and CDR2: SGHAT and FQDESV (reference sequence). The CDR3 spans 14 residues. The CDR3 reads CASSIEDSYNEQFF.

The chain has TRBV28 and TRBJ2-1; TCRdb calls TRBD1, which cannot be checked without DNA. Germline-derived CDR1 and CDR2 are MDHEN and SYDVKM. CDR3 length: 16 amino acids. CDR3 sequence reads: CASSFAHRTQYNEQFF. Looking up the rest from reference TRBV28 and TRBJ2-1 gives the full variable domain: DVKVTQSSRYLVKRTGEKVFLECVQDMDHENMFWYRQDPGLGLRLIYFSYDVKMKEKGDIPEGYSVSREKKERFSLILESASTNQTSMYLCASSFAHRTQYNEQFFGPGTRLTVL.

The rearrangement links TRBV7-9 to TRBJ2-3; TCRdb designates TRBD1, a call that cannot be tested without DNA. CDR3 size: 17 residues. Germline V gene sequence: CDR1 SEHNR, CDR2 FQNEAQ (reference sequence). The CDR3 reads CASSLVPGQGYTDTQYF.

The CDR3: CASSLLHRGPSGGGTDTQYF. This chain connects TRBV5-6 to TRBJ2-3; TCRdb's D call of TRBD2 is untestable without DNA. The CDR3 runs to 20 residues. In germline, CDR1 is SGHDT, CDR2 YYEEEE.

The chain employs TRBV5-5 and TRBJ2-3; TCRdb selects TRBD1, and the lack of DNA leaves this call unchecked. CDR1 is SGHKS and CDR2 is YYEKEE in the germline V gene (reference sequence). The length of the CDR3 is 17 residues. The CDR3 sequence: CASSPSGTRAVADTQYF.

The chain joins TRBV6-2 or TRBV6-3 to TRBJ2-7; the TCRdb D gene call, TRBD2, has no DNA to confirm it. The CDR3 is 15 residues long. Germline V CDR1 and CDR2: MNHEY, SVGEGT. CDR3 amino acids: CASSPTSGISYEQYF.

This chain connects TRBV20-1 to TRBJ1-5; TCRdb reports TRBD1, a call that lacks DNA to check it against. CDR1 is DFQATT, CDR2 SNEGSKA, per germline (reference sequence). The CDR3 has 16 amino acids. Here the CDR3 reads CSARDHRALGNQPQHF.

The J gene is TRBJ2-1, the V gene TRBV5-1; without DNA, the TCRdb call of TRBD1 cannot be checked. CDR3 length equals 14 residues. Germline CDR1 is SGHRS and CDR2 is YFSETQ. CDR3 sequence: CASGPGTGSDEQFF. Full variable domain (outside the CDR3, taken from reference TRBV5-1 and TRBJ2-1): KAGVTQTPRYLIKTRGQQVTLSCSPISGHRSVSWYQQTPGQGLQFLFEYFSETQRNKGNFPGRFSGRQFSNSRSEMNVSTLELGDSALYLCASGPGTGSDEQFFGPGTRLTVL.

The V call is TRBV28, the J call TRBJ2-7; TCRdb reports TRBD1, a call that lacks DNA to check it against. Germline V lookup: CDR1 MDHEN, CDR2 SYDVKM. The CDR3 consists of 15 residues. This chain's CDR3 is CASSFSKTGSYEQYF.

The genes are TRBV6-5 and TRBJ2-6. Germline V gene data show CDR1 as MNHEY and CDR2 as SVGAGI. The CDR3 is made up of 16 amino acids. CDR3: CASSLSRGAGANVLTF.

V and J are TRBV28 and TRBJ2-1; TCRdb reports TRBD1, a call that lacks DNA to check it against. This CDR3 spans 15 amino acids. The germline gives CDR1 MDHEN, CDR2 SYDVKM. Here the CDR3 reads CASSGPGARANEQFF.

The chain couples TRBV29-1 to TRBJ2-5; the TCRdb call, TRBD2, lacks DNA for checking. Germline V gene sequence: CDR1 SQVTM, CDR2 ANQGSEA. CDR3 size: 15 residues. CDR3 region: CSAGQGLAGRETQYF.

The J gene is TRBJ2-5, the V gene TRBV25-1; TCRdb selects TRBD2, and the lack of DNA leaves this call unchecked. The length of the CDR3 is 13 residues. Germline V gene data show CDR1 as MGHDK and CDR2 as SYGVNS. CDR3 protein: CASTPLYQETQYF.

CDR3 sequence reads: CASSLSAGGGTGANVLTF. V and J are TRBV11-1 and TRBJ2-6; TCRdb's D call, TRBD2, is unchecked because there is no DNA. This CDR3 is 18 amino acids long. Germline-derived CDR1 and CDR2 are SGHAT and FQDESV (reference sequence).

The V gene is TRBV7-9, the J gene TRBJ2-7. The germline V gene encodes CDR1 SEHNR and CDR2 FQNEAQ (reference sequence). There are 13 residues in the CDR3. The CDR3 sequence: CASRDADTYEQYF.

The chain uses TRBV10-3 and TRBJ2-1; TCRdb's assignment of TRBD1 cannot be checked, as there is no DNA. Germline V CDR1 and CDR2: ENHRY, SYGVKD. This CDR3 comprises 14 residues. CDR3: CAISTGGQGEEQFF.

The V gene is TRBV19, the J gene TRBJ2-7; TCRdb's assignment of TRBD2 cannot be checked, as there is no DNA. The germline CDR1 and CDR2 sequences are LNHDA and SQIVND (reference sequence). CDR3 size: 14 residues. This CDR3 is CASGSREAIYEQYF.

The gene calls are TRBV12-3 or TRBV12-4 and TRBJ2-5; TCRdb picks TRBD2, but there is no DNA to check that call. CDR3 length equals 15 residues. This CDR3 reads CASSLGGSYQETQYF.

The gene calls are TRBV20-1 and TRBJ2-2; the D gene TCRdb calls, TRBD1, cannot be checked with no DNA. CDR3 length equals 16 residues. Germline lookup yields CDR1 DFQATT and CDR2 SNEGSKA (reference sequence). This chain's CDR3 is CSARVGGQGGTGELFF.

This chain joins TRBV6-6 and TRBJ1-1. This CDR3 comprises 13 residues. From germline, CDR1 is MNHNY and CDR2 SVGAGI (reference sequence). The CDR3 region is CASISTENTEAFF.

CDR3 residues: CASSSPIGTYSTDTQYF. The chain couples TRBV4-1 to TRBJ2-3; TCRdb lists TRBD1, though no DNA is available to test this call. Germline CDR1 MGHRA, CDR2 YSYEKL. This CDR3 contains 17 residues.

The V gene is TRBV29-1, the J gene TRBJ2-2. CDR1 is SQVTM and CDR2 is ANQGSEA in the germline V gene. There are 12 residues in the CDR3. CDR3: CSVVGVSGELFF.

The rearrangement links TRBV3-1 to TRBJ2-2. The CDR3 sequence is 13 residues long. The germline V gene has CDR1 LGHDT and CDR2 YNNKEL (reference sequence). CDR3 sequence reads: CASSTLRTGELFF.

The V call is TRBV24-1, the J call TRBJ2-6. The CDR3 extends over 16 amino acids. The germline CDR1 and CDR2 sequences are KGHDR and SFDVKD. CDR3 residues: CATSDLQNSGANVLTF.

The chain combines TRBV7-9 with TRBJ2-1; no DNA is available, so the TRBD1 call from TCRdb remains unchecked. Germline V CDR1 and CDR2: SEHNR, FQNEAQ (reference sequence). This CDR3 is built from 11 residues. This CDR3 reads CASSPPQGIFF. Using reference TRBV7-9 and TRBJ2-1 for the parts outside the CDR3, the full variable domain is DTGVSQNPRHKITKRGQNVTFRCDPISEHNRLYWYRQTLGQGPEFLTYFQNEAQLEKSRLLSDRFSAERPKGSFSTLEIQRTEQGDSAMYLCASSPPQGIFFGPGTRLTVL.

The rearrangement uses TRBV5-1 and TRBJ2-1; TCRdb designates TRBD1, a call that cannot be tested without DNA. Germline lookup yields CDR1 SGHRS and CDR2 YFSETQ. The CDR3 loop spans 19 amino acids. The CDR3 here is CASSSGTGIGMGSYNEQFF.